This T cell receptor (beta chain) appears in the sequencing data of a study of control samples from healthy donors and cancer patients (dated by TCRdb to between 2020 and 2021). Libraries were made using the immunoSEQ multiplex PCR assay. Drawn from immuneACCESS, this table holds only the in-frame rearrangements with V and J called that TCRdb kept. Clones are partly lost; checked studies trace under half to an unresolved V gene and leave the rest unexplained. This sample holds about 59,000 clones; roughly 90% were observed only once. The top ten constitute 1.7% of the sample. The CDR3, from cysteine to phenylalanine, totals 16 residues. This entry keeps only the CDR3 DNA: 48 bases, framed from base 1. CDR1 and CDR2, looked up from the germline V gene, are LGHNA and YSLEER. V is cut by 2 bases and J by 6 bases, and the space between the germline ends is 19 bases. Turning to this clone: The target of this receptor is not known. No per-base quality is available; no much larger clone lies one base away.

This clonotype was sampled from a man between 35 and 55 years old with colorectal cancer. Source material: PBMCs. Here the chain combines TRBV4-3 and TRBJ1-2; a weak D assignment points to TRBD1 (5 bases agree). The nucleotide sequence reads as follows: TGCGCCAGCAGCCAATCCATTAGACAGTCCTGGAATGGCTACACCTTC. It codes for CASSQSIRQSWNGYTF.